Listed here is a single T cell receptor (beta chain). The entry originates in a study of blood T cell repertoires in COVID-19. Turning to the study itself: There were acute and convalescent COVID-19 samples, and they came from the United States, Italy and Spain.

Repertoires were generated with immunoSEQ multiplex PCR, while TCRdb's copy carries only in-frame clones and drops some. The repertoire includes more than 300,000 clones, nearly 90% of them detected once, and roughly 1% sits in the top ten. CDR3 size: 14 residues. The germline V gene has CDR1 LGHNA and CDR2 YSLEER. Trimming cost V 3 bases and J 4 bases; bases outside gene matches: 5. The receptor was derived from a woman in her 40s with COVID-19, enrolled during active disease. Sequences were obtained from peripheral blood. This chain connects TRBV4-3 to TRBJ1-1; 7 nucleotides line up with TRBD1. The CDR3, as DNA: TGCGCCAGCAGCCACCACAGGGGTGCCACTGAAGCTTTCTTT. As protein: CASSHHRGATEAFF.